Below, one T cell receptor beta chain is given with its context. Germline CDR1 is MGHRA and CDR2 is YSYEKL. The J segment lost 2 bases and the V segment lost 3 bases, leaving 3 bases of the junction unmatched. The CDR3 loop spans 14 amino acids. The data belong to a study of shared clonotypes between healthy human individuals. The overall study: Ranging from 18 to 49 in age, donors were two women and a few men.

Every subset's genomic DNA went evenly onto several immunoSEQ plates. Measured with immunoSEQ multiplex PCR; TCRdb has only the in-frame clones, and not every one. The table has millions of clones, more than 85% seen once. The source of this sequence is a man aged 18 to 30 in good health. Some clones in this sample may be carry-over from other donors' samples. The gene calls are TRBV4-1 and TRBJ2-7; the match to TRBD1 covers 8 bases. The sequencing sample was made of naive CD4+ T cells from PBMCs. The subset was: CD45RA+ positively selected. CDR3 sequence (DNA): TGCGCCAGCAGCCACCAGGGGGCCACCTACGAGCAGTACTTC. It is translated as CASSHQGATYEQYF.